This TCR beta chain was recovered during a study of cytomegalovirus exposure and HLA in healthy donors. The table came from immunoSEQ multiplex PCR; TCRdb's copy has only in-frame clones and leaves some out. The table includes tens of thousands of clones, approximately 97% detected once. Sequencing used PBMCs. This receptor was identified in a woman between 18 and 30 years old in good health and CMV-seropositive.

The DNA for the CDR3 is TGTGCCGGATCAAATCGACAGGGATTCGGCGAGCAGTACTTC. Amino acids: CAGSNRQGFGEQYF. The V gene is TRBV6-1, the J gene TRBJ2-7; 7 bases line up with TRBD1. Germline V gene data show CDR1 as MNHNS and CDR2 as SASEGT. The CDR3 runs to 14 residues. The junction had 16 bases not matched to a gene; V was cut back by 11 bases and J by 6 bases.